These 24 T cell receptor beta chains came from one sample sequenced in a study of blood T cell repertoires in COVID-19. The method was immunoSEQ multiplex PCR; TCRdb's version includes in-frame clones alone and lacks a portion of them. The sample holds some 140,000 clones, roughly 84% seen once. The sequencing sample was made of PBMCs or T cells enriched from blood (not recorded which). The source is a man between 40 and 49 years old with acute COVID-19.

The gene calls are TRBV27 and TRBJ1-6; D possibly corresponds to TRBD1 (6 bases). Germline CDR1 is MNHEY and CDR2 is SMNVEV (reference sequence). This CDR3 has 16 amino acids. V lost 1 base to trimming and J lost 7 bases, with 14 bases between them. CDR3 region: CASSLFSWQGNSPLHF. As DNA, the CDR3 is TGTGCCAGCAGTTTATTCTCCTGGCAGGGGAATTCACCCCTCCACTTT.

The rearrangement uses TRBV27 and TRBJ2-1; no definite D call. Germline V gene sequence: CDR1 MNHEY, CDR2 SMNVEV (reference sequence). V lost 5 bases to trimming and J lost 8 bases, with 22 bases between them. This CDR3 has 16 residues. In nucleotides, the CDR3 is TGTGCCAGCAGTCCTCAATCGGGTCCCCTACACGATGAGCAGTTCTTC. This gives the protein CASSPQSGPLHDEQFF.

The V gene is TRBV14, the J gene TRBJ2-7, with 8 bases matching TRBD2. The ends lost 0 bases at V and 4 bases at J; junction bases unmatched: 8. There are 16 residues in the CDR3. Germline V gene data show CDR1 as SGHDN and CDR2 as FVKESK. CDR3 in amino acids: CASSQDSERGRYEQYF. The CDR3 DNA sequence: TGTGCCAGCAGCCAAGATAGCGAGCGGGGGAGATACGAGCAGTACTTC. The whole variable domain, remainder taken from reference TRBV14 and TRBJ2-7, is EAGVTQFPSHSVIEKGQTVTLRCDPISGHDNLYWYRRVMGKEIKFLLHFVKESKQDESGMPNNRFLAERTGGTYSTLKVQPAELEDSGVYFCASSQDSERGRYEQYFGPGTRLTVT.

This clone was found a few times. The V and J genes are TRBV5-4 and TRBJ1-1, with D possibly being TRBD1 (5 bases). The germline V and J ends were trimmed by 2 bases and 1 base, with 15 bases remaining between them. Germline assignment: CDR1 SGHNT and CDR2 YYREEE (reference sequence). The CDR3 has 16 residues. In nucleotides, the CDR3 is TGTGCCAGCAGCTTCGAGCGAGAAAGGGGGAACACTGAAGCTTTCTTT. Amino acid sequence: CASSFERERGNTEAFF.

The chain uses TRBV19 and TRBJ2-2; D remains unclear. This CDR3 has 12 residues. Germline V gene data show CDR1 as LNHDA and CDR2 as SQIVND (reference sequence). Trimming took 5 bases from V and 4 from J, leaving 5 bases between them. CDR3 residues: CASSPGTGELFF. CDR3 bases: TGTGCCAGTAGTCCGGGCACCGGGGAGCTGTTTTTT.

The chain joins TRBV28 to TRBJ1-2, with 9 bases fitting TRBD1. J was trimmed by 6 bases and V by 5 bases; bases with no gene match: 1. Germline CDR1 reads MDHEN; CDR2 reads SYDVKM. The CDR3 extends over 12 amino acids. The CDR3, as DNA: TGTGCCAGCAGTACAGGGGGCAATGGCTACACCTTC. This sequence encodes CASSTGGNGYTF.

The rearrangement joins TRBV28 to TRBJ1-5; D gene uncertain. Germline CDR1 and CDR2: MDHEN and SYDVKM. Deletions cut 1 base from V and 7 bases from J, with 11 bases between. CDR3 length: 14 amino acids. The CDR3 sequence is CASSLFRSLQPQHF. The CDR3 nucleotides read TGTGCCAGCAGTTTATTCCGCTCCCTACAGCCCCAGCATTTT.

The V gene is TRBV9, the J gene TRBJ2-1; tentatively, D is TRBD1 (6 bases). Deletions cut 6 bases from V and 4 bases from J, with 14 bases between. CDR1 and CDR2 from the germline V gene are SGDLS and YYNGEE. This CDR3 is 14 amino acids long. CDR3 sequence reads: CASNSGQRYNEQFF. In DNA form, the CDR3 reads TGTGCCAGCAACTCCGGACAGAGGTACAATGAGCAGTTCTTC.

The chain employs TRBV19 and TRBJ2-7; 8 bases map to TRBD1. Germline values: CDR1 LNHDA, CDR2 SQIVND (reference sequence). The trim removed 3 bases at V and 7 bases at J, leaving 5 bases unmatched. This CDR3 comprises 13 residues. The CDR3 loop reads CASSIQGADEQYF. The CDR3 DNA is TGTGCCAGTAGTATCCAGGGGGCGGATGAGCAGTACTTC.

The J gene is TRBJ2-5, the V gene TRBV15, with 7 nucleotides matching TRBD2. V lost 5 bases to trimming and J lost 2 bases; unmatched junction nucleotides: 11. The germline V gene has CDR1 LNHNV and CDR2 YYDKDF (reference sequence). This CDR3 is 16 amino acids long. This chain's CDR3 is CATSGREARSQETQYF. In DNA, the CDR3 is TGTGCCACCAGCGGACGGGAGGCTCGCTCGCAAGAGACCCAGTACTTC.

As to this clone: At one end, the junction sequence differs from germline, possibly due to a read error. The chain couples TRBV11-2 to TRBJ2-2, with a weak D call TRBD2 (7 bases). In germline, CDR1 is SGHAT, CDR2 FQNNGV. The CDR3 has 15 residues. The CDR3 is CASSLEGGHVGELFF. CDR3 nucleotides: TGTGCCAGCAGCCTAGAGGGGGGGCATGTCGGGGAGCTGTTTTTT. Together with reference TRBV11-2 and TRBJ2-2, the CDR3 gives the full variable domain: EAGVAQSPRYKIIEKRQSVAFWCNPISGHATLYWYQQILGQGPKLLIQFQNNGVVDDSQLPKDRFSAERLKGVDSTLKIQPAKLEDSAVYLCASSLEGGHVGELFFGEGSRLTVL.

V is TRBV7-9 and J is TRBJ1-6, with TRBD1 identical over 9 bases. Germline CDR1 is SEHNR and CDR2 is FQNEAQ (reference sequence). The CDR3 length is 17 residues. J lost 0 bases, V lost 5 bases, and 5 bases had no gene match. CDR3 sequence: CASSTGTGSSYNSPLHF. The CDR3 nucleotides read TGTGCCAGCAGCACCGGGACAGGGAGCTCCTATAATTCACCCCTCCACTTT.

The CDR3 protein is CASSQRFDEQFF. Written as DNA, the CDR3 is TGTGCCAGCAGCCAGCGATTTGATGAGCAGTTCTTC. The chain is built from TRBV5-5 and TRBJ2-1; no clear D. V was trimmed by 4 bases and J by 8 bases, leaving 10 bases between them. Germline assignment: CDR1 SGHKS and CDR2 YYEKEE (reference sequence). The CDR3 is 12 residues long.

With regard to this clone: The sample carries other DNA sequences with the same CDR3. J is TRBJ2-1 and V is TRBV5-1; 8 positions agree with TRBD2. With 4 bases clipped from V and 6 bases from J, the junction kept 12 bases outside the gene matches. CDR1 and CDR2 (germline): SGHRS, YFSETQ. The CDR3 extends over 16 amino acids. This CDR3 is CASSRQLAGGLNEQFF. The CDR3 region has the DNA TGCGCCAGCAGCCGCCAACTGGCGGGAGGTCTCAATGAGCAGTTCTTC.

This chain connects TRBV7-9 to TRBJ2-5; D is undetermined. The CDR3 is 14 amino acids. Trimming took 5 bases from V and 2 from J, leaving 12 bases between them. CDR1 is SEHNR and CDR2 is FQNEAQ in the germline V gene (reference sequence). CDR3 nucleotides: TGTGCCAGCAGCGCCAGTGGCAGACAAGAGACCCAGTACTTC. Residues: CASSASGRQETQYF.

CDR3 nucleotides: TGTGCCAGCAGCCCTAACCGGGACAGTAACAATGAGCAGTTCTTC. This translates into CASSPNRDSNNEQFF. The chain links TRBV9 to TRBJ2-1; TRBD1 matches 7 bases. Germline CDR1 and CDR2: SGDLS and YYNGEE. With V trimmed by 4 bases and J by 5 bases, 9 bases remained unmatched. This CDR3 is built from 15 residues.

This clone was counted a single time. The chain carries TRBV5-5 and TRBJ2-2; 8 bases are shared with TRBD2. CDR3 length equals 16 residues. V was clipped by 4 bases and J by 3 bases; unmatched bases: 8. CDR1 SGHKS and CDR2 YYEKEE come from the germline V gene (reference sequence). The CDR3 region is CASSLGLARDTGELFF. In nucleotides, the CDR3 is TGTGCCAGCAGCCTCGGACTAGCTCGTGACACCGGGGAGCTGTTTTTT.

The chain uses TRBV7-2 and TRBJ2-7, with 8 positions matching TRBD2. The germline gives CDR1 SGHTA, CDR2 FQGNSA. CDR3 length equals 15 residues. Trimming at V came to 8 bases and at J to 1 base, leaving 10 bases not matched to a gene. The CDR3 protein is CASGALAGISYEQYF. The DNA of the CDR3 is TGTGCCAGCGGCGCCCTAGCGGGTATTTCCTACGAGCAGTACTTC.

This sequence joins TRBV7-6 and TRBJ2-7, with TRBD1 matching 7 bases. The germline V gene encodes CDR1 SGHVS and CDR2 FNYEAQ. The J segment lost 3 bases and the V segment lost 5 bases, leaving 7 bases of the junction unmatched. This CDR3 comprises 14 residues. In DNA form, the CDR3 reads TGTGCCAGCAGCGCCGGGACAGAGCTCTACGAGCAGTACTTC. Translated, it gives CASSAGTELYEQYF.

The V call is TRBV27, the J call TRBJ2-3; 7 bases agree with TRBD2. CDR3 length: 14 residues. Losses at the gene ends were 8 bases for V and 7 bases for J; bases not matched to a gene: 12. Germline CDR1 and CDR2: MNHEY and SMNVEV (reference sequence). CDR3 nucleotide sequence: TGTGCCAGCGGCTTGGGGGGGTCCACGAATACGCAGTATTTT. Amino acid sequence: CASGLGGSTNTQYF.

The genes are TRBV11-3 and TRBJ2-1; 8 bases map to TRBD2. Per the germline V gene, CDR1 is SGHNT and CDR2 is YENEEA. The J segment lost 2 bases and the V segment lost 1 base, leaving 4 bases of the junction unmatched. CDR3 length equals 16 residues. In DNA, the CDR3 is TGTGCCAGCAGCTTAGGGCTAGCGGGTACCTACAATGAGCAGTTCTTC. It is translated as CASSLGLAGTYNEQFF.

The chain joins TRBV20-1 to TRBJ2-7; TRBD1 might be the D (6 bases). Germline-derived CDR1 and CDR2 are DFQATT and SNEGSKA (reference sequence). V shed 3 bases and J shed 4 bases, with 10 bases lying between them. This CDR3 contains 12 residues. The CDR3 loop is CSASFGQYEQYF. The CDR3 region has the DNA TGCAGTGCTAGTTTCGGACAGTACGAGCAGTACTTC.

This clone was picked up one time. V gene TRBV16 combines with J gene TRBJ1-2, with a tentative D call TRBD1 (6 bases). The germline V gene has CDR1 KGHSY and CDR2 FQNENV. V lost 8 bases and J lost 7, with 14 bases in between. The CDR3 covers 12 residues. CDR3 protein: CASAPGGAGYTF. In nucleotides, the CDR3 is TGTGCCAGCGCTCCGGGGGGGGCTGGCTACACCTTC.

The chain links TRBV5-1 to TRBJ2-2, with 7 nucleotides matching TRBD2. This CDR3 spans 17 amino acids. Germline V CDR1 and CDR2: SGHRS, YFSETQ. The trim removed 1 base at V and 4 bases at J, leaving 10 bases unmatched. The CDR3, as DNA: TGCGCCAGCAGCTTGCAAAGGGCAGCGGGGAGCACCGGGGAGCTGTTTTTT. Translating gives CASSLQRAAGSTGELFF.